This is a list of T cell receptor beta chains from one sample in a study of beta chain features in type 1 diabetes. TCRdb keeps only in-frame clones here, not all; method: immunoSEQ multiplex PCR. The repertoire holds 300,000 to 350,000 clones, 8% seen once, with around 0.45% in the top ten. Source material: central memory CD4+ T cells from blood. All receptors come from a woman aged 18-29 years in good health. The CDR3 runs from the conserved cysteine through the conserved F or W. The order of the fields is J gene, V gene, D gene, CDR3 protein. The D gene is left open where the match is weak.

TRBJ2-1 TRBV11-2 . CASSYQNIYNEQFF
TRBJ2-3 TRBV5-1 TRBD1 CASSPGQAADTQYF
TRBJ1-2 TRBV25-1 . CASSDLVGTQRSGYTF
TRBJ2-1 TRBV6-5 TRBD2 CASSPLTSGSNEQFF
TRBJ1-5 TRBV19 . CASSRLQGNQPQHF
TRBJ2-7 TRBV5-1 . CASSSGVGSYYEQYF
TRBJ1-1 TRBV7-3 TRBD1 CASSSGQGNTEAFF
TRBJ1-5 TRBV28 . CASRQGQLNQPQHF
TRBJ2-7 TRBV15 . CATSAGTTYEQYF
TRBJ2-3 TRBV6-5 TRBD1 CASSLGQGITDTQYF
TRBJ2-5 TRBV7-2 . CASSPRQFQETQYF
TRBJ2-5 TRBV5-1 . CASSFSTAETQYF
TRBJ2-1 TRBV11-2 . CASSPTGSYNEQFF
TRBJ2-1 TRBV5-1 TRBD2 CASSFTGTSGNEQFF
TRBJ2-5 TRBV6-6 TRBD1 CASSRDSQETQYF
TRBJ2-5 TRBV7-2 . CASSLLADQETQYF
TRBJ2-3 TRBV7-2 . CASSLFGSTDTQYF
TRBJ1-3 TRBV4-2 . CASSQDRGTGNTIYF
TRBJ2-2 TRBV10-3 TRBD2 CAITASGVTGELFF
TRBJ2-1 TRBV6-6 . CASSRRSTIDYNEQFF
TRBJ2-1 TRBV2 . CASRMDGYNEQFF
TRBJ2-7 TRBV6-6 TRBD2 CASSSPPDRDYYEQYF
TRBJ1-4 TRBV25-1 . CASSDHTVKGANEKLFF
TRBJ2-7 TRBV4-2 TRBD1 CASSHLLRTGTERHEQYF
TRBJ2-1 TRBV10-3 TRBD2 CAIESGRGDNEQFF
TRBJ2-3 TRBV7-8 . CASSLATTDTQYF
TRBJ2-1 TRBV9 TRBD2 CASSVAPSGGHNEQFF
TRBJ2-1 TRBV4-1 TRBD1 CASSQPIGQGYNEQFF
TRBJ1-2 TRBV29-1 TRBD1 CSVADRGTNYGYTF
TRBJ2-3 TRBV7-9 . CASSLIFPDTRTDTQYF
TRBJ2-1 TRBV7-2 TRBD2 CASSRLAGAYNEQFF
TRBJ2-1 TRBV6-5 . CASSYVGEQFF
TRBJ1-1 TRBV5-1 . CASSLGVNTEAFF
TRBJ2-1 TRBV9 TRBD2 CASSVVAGFGEQFF
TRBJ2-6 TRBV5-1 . CASSLGSGHGANVLTF
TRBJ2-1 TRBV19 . CASSMDGTYNEQFF
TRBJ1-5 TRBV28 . CASSLSSRSQHF
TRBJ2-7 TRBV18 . CASSPRLDSSLGEQYF
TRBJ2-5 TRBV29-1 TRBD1 CSVRTGGGRETQYF
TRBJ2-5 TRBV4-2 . CASSQAGAVETQYF
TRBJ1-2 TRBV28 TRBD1 CATLEQGNYGYTF